The 20 T cell receptor beta chains in this list originate from one sample, sequenced in a study of T cells in Graves' hyperthyroidism and ophthalmopathy. Amplification of TCR beta CDR3 regions was performed using RNA transcripts as template. The HTBI primer set served for first-round RT-PCR of the TCR CDR3. TCRdb processed the multiplex PCR reads anew with MiXCR; each CDR3 protein has one entry. There are 300,000 to 350,000 distinct CDR3 sequences in the sample; over 11% occur only once, and roughly 25% lies in the top ten. Sequenced sample: blood. The receptors shown here come from a woman aged 30 to 39 with Graves' hyperthyroidism.

This clonotype has ten or more counts. The chain has TRBV20-1 and TRBJ2-1, with unresolved D. The V and J ends lost 3 bases and 0 bases respectively, with 9 bases between them. There are 14 residues in the CDR3. Germline V gene lookup returns CDR1 DFQATT and CDR2 SNEGSKA (reference sequence). The CDR3 bases are TGCAGTGCTAGCTCGGCCAACTCCTACAATGAGCAGTTCTTC. This sequence encodes CSASSANSYNEQFF.

This clonotype was picked up a small number of times. The gene calls are TRBV30 and TRBJ2-2, with 9 positions matching TRBD2. The CDR3 runs to 14 residues. In germline, CDR1 is GTSNPN, CDR2 SVGIG (reference sequence). V was clipped by 6 bases and J by 4 bases; unmatched bases: 6. CDR3 amino acids: CACPRGGRTGELFF. In DNA, the CDR3 is TGTGCCTGCCCGCGGGGGGGGCGCACCGGGGAGCTGTTTTTT. The whole variable domain, remainder taken from reference TRBV30 and TRBJ2-2, is SQTIHQWPATLVQPVGSPLSLECTVEGTSNPNLYWYRQAAGRGLQLLFYSVGIGQISSEVPQNLSASRPQDRQFILSSKKLLLSDSGFYLCACPRGGRTGELFFGEGSRLTVL.

This clonotype has ten or more counts. The chain combines TRBV28 with TRBJ1-6; D remains unclear. Germline V lookup: CDR1 MDHEN, CDR2 SYDVKM. Trimming stripped 4 bases from V and 4 bases from J, with 17 bases between. CDR3 size: 17 residues. CDR3 loop: CASSSSLGGVYNSPLHF. The CDR3 coding sequence is TGTGCCAGCAGTTCTTCCCTAGGTGGGGTTTATAATTCACCCCTCCACTTT.

This chain links TRBV28 with TRBJ1-5; 7 bases align to TRBD1. The CDR3 contains 20 residues. Trimming at V came to 4 bases and at J to 0 bases, leaving 18 bases not matched to a gene. From germline, CDR1 is MDHEN and CDR2 SYDVKM. Written as DNA, the CDR3 is TGTGCCAGCAGTTACCTCCCCATGAAAGGGGGCATCTATAGCAATCAGCCCCAGCATTTT. This gives the protein CASSYLPMKGGIYSNQPQHF.

In this sample, this clonotype turned up many times. The genes are TRBV20-1 and TRBJ2-3, with TRBD2 matching over 11 bases. Germline loops: CDR1 DFQATT, CDR2 SNEGSKA (reference sequence). There are 16 residues in the CDR3. The ends lost 6 bases at V and 3 bases at J; junction bases unmatched: 11. The chain's CDR3 is CSATPGTSGITDTQYF. The CDR3 DNA sequence: TGCAGTGCGACGCCCGGGACTAGCGGAATTACAGATACGCAGTATTTT.

At least ten counts were recorded for this clonotype. The gene calls are TRBV28 and TRBJ2-6; D gene ambiguous. V was clipped by 3 bases and J by 4 bases, with 16 bases between them. Germline CDR1 reads MDHEN; CDR2 reads SYDVKM. The length of the CDR3 is 17 residues. The CDR3 nucleotides are TGTGCCAGCAGTTTCGCAGGCATCGGGTCGGGGGCCAACGTCCTGACTTTC. Residues: CASSFAGIGSGANVLTF.

Remarks on this clonotype: A read error is possible here, since a much larger clone lies one base away. V usage is TRBV20-1 and J usage is TRBJ2-7, with TRBD2 matching over 9 bases. V shed 5 bases, J shed 6 bases, and the junction held 8 bases outside the gene matches. Per germline, CDR1 DFQATT and CDR2 SNEGSKA (reference sequence). The CDR3 covers 13 residues. CDR3 in DNA: TGCAGTGCTGGCCCCGGGACTAGCCTCGAGCAGTACTTC. It translates to CSAGPGTSLEQYF.

The chain carries TRBV12-3 or TRBV12-4 and TRBJ2-7, with 12 bases that match TRBD2. The CDR3 contains 14 residues. With V trimmed by 3 bases and J by 6 bases, 3 bases remained unmatched. The CDR3 region is CASSFKLAGGEQYF. CDR3 nucleotide sequence: TGTGCCAGCAGTTTTAAACTAGCGGGAGGCGAGCAGTACTTC.

This clonotype was counted many times. This chain connects TRBV12-3 or TRBV12-4 to TRBJ2-2; 7 nucleotides agree with TRBD2. Trimming removed 4 bases from V and 5 bases from J; junction bases left unmatched: 1. The CDR3 has 13 residues. The chain's CDR3 is CASSSGGTGELFF. In DNA form, the CDR3 reads TGTGCCAGCAGTTCCGGGGGGACCGGGGAGCTGTTTTTT.

J is TRBJ2-7 and V is TRBV6-2 or TRBV6-3, with D perhaps matching TRBD1 (6 bases). CDR3 length: 17 residues. Trimming took 0 bases from V and 2 from J, leaving 17 bases between them. The germline V gene encodes CDR1 MNHEY and CDR2 SVGEGT. The CDR3 loop reads CASSYSEDSQNPYEQYF. The CDR3, as DNA: TGTGCCAGCAGTTACTCCGAGGACAGCCAAAATCCCTACGAGCAGTACTTC.

The chain employs TRBV7-6 and TRBJ2-2; weak D call: TRBD1 (5 bases). CDR1 is SGHVS and CDR2 is FNYEAQ in the germline V gene. CDR3 length equals 15 residues. Between the trimmed V and J ends, which lost 1 base and 4 bases, there was a span of 10 bases. The CDR3 reads CASSLGQGTTGELFF. The CDR3 nucleotides are TGTGCCAGCAGCTTAGGGCAGGGAACCACCGGGGAGCTGTTTTTT.

This clonotype was detected once. V usage is TRBV27 and J usage is TRBJ2-7; 9 bases align to TRBD1. The CDR3 spans 13 residues. CDR1 MNHEY and CDR2 SMNVEV come from the germline V gene (reference sequence). The J segment lost 5 bases and the V segment lost 1 base, leaving 0 bases of the junction unmatched. The CDR3 sequence: CASSLWTGDEQYF. As DNA, the CDR3 is TGTGCCAGCAGTTTATGGACAGGGGACGAGCAGTACTTC.

V gene TRBV20-1 combines with J gene TRBJ1-5; TRBD1 aligns across 12 bases. The germline V gene encodes CDR1 DFQATT and CDR2 SNEGSKA (reference sequence). After removal of 5 bases from V and 0 bases from J, the junction contained 8 bases not matched to a gene. There are 17 residues in the CDR3. CDR3 amino acids: CSAFPGQGAYSNQPQHF. The CDR3 nucleotides are TGCAGTGCTTTTCCGGGACAGGGGGCGTATAGCAATCAGCCCCAGCATTTT.

V usage is TRBV29-1 and J usage is TRBJ2-7; D tentatively reads TRBD1 or TRBD2 (6 bases each). Trimming removed 4 bases at V and 3 bases at J, with 16 bases between. Germline CDR1 reads SQVTM; CDR2 reads ANQGSEA. The CDR3 contains 14 residues. The CDR3 DNA reads as TGCAGCGTTGCCCCGGGGGCGGGATTCTACGAGCAGTACTTC. Its translation is CSVAPGAGFYEQYF.

This clonotype was detected ten times or more. This chain uses TRBV2 with TRBJ1-6, with no clear D. The CDR3 runs to 13 residues. CDR1 SNHLY and CDR2 FYNNEI come from the germline V gene. The V end was cut by 1 base, the J end by 8 bases, with 6 bases between. The CDR3: CASSEGEDSPLHF. CDR3 bases: TGTGCCAGCAGTGAAGGGGAAGATTCACCCCTCCACTTT.

The rearrangement links TRBV6-2 or TRBV6-3 to TRBJ1-1; D perhaps matches TRBD1 (6 bases). V lost 4 bases and J 1 base, leaving 10 bases between the germline ends. Germline V lookup: CDR1 MNHEY, CDR2 SVGEGT. This CDR3 is built from 14 residues. CDR3 coding DNA: TGTGCCAGCAGTTTTGGGGGGGCGAACACTGAAGCTTTCTTT. It specifies CASSFGGANTEAFF.

This chain joins TRBV29-1 and TRBJ2-7, with 8 bases fitting TRBD2. Germline V CDR1 and CDR2: SQVTM, ANQGSEA. This CDR3 region has 16 residues. J lost 1 base, V lost 2 bases, and 10 bases had no gene match. In nucleotides, the CDR3 is TGCAGCGTTGAATGGGGGCTTAGCGGGAAATCCTACGAGCAGTACTTC. It is translated as CSVEWGLSGKSYEQYF.

This clonotype has a count of ten or more. The chain joins TRBV11-2 to TRBJ1-4; TRBD1 agrees at 10 bases. CDR3 length: 15 residues. The V and J ends lost 1 base and 6 bases, in that order; junction bases with no gene match: 2. CDR1 is SGHAT and CDR2 is FQNNGV in the germline V gene. Written as DNA, the CDR3 is TGTGCCAGCAGCTTAGGGGGACAGGGGTATGAAAAACTGTTTTTT. It is translated as CASSLGGQGYEKLFF.

This clonotype was counted at least ten times. The chain is built from TRBV7-9 and TRBJ2-7, with D tentatively TRBD2 (6 bases). CDR1 is SEHNR and CDR2 is FQNEAQ in the germline V gene (reference sequence). The CDR3 totals 15 residues. The V gene lost 3 bases and the J gene lost 6 bases, with 18 bases spanning the gap. For the CDR3, the DNA is TGTGCCAGCAGCTTGGGGGACTTGACGGGGCGCGAGCAGTACTTC. The encoded protein is CASSLGDLTGREQYF.

In its sample, this clonotype was seen many times. The chain combines TRBV7-2 with TRBJ2-3; D is unclear. The CDR3 extends over 13 amino acids. The germline V and J ends were trimmed by 5 bases and 8 bases, with 14 bases remaining between them. Germline V lookup: CDR1 SGHTA, CDR2 FQGNSA. The CDR3 DNA reads TGTGCCAGCAGCCGTGACAAATCTTCTACGCAGTATTTT. It specifies CASSRDKSSTQYF.